The entry below gives a single T cell receptor (beta chain) sequence along with its context. 13 Jbeta primers and 60 Vbeta primers were used for the PCR. Measured with immunoSEQ multiplex PCR; TCRdb has only the in-frame clones, and not every one. The sample comprises about 130,000 clones, 60% to 80% of which are singletons, and about 4% rests with the top ten. These data belong to a study of cytomegalovirus exposure and HLA in healthy donors. Germline loops: CDR1 MDHEN, CDR2 SYDVKM. The V end lost 6 bases, the J end lost 4 bases, and 13 bases lay between the germline ends. The CDR3 is 14 amino acids.

The V and J genes are TRBV28 and TRBJ2-1; D ambiguous. The source is a man in his thirties or forties in good health and CMV-seronegative. The sample comprised PBMCs. CDR3 in amino acids: CASSIPNAYNEQFF. In DNA form, the CDR3 reads TGTGCCAGCAGCATCCCAAACGCGTACAATGAGCAGTTCTTC.